This T cell receptor (beta chain) was sequenced for a study of blood T cell repertoires in COVID-19. Overall study: T cells, B-cell-depleted T cells, or PBMCs supplied cDNA or gDNA.

Assay used: immunoSEQ multiplex PCR; TCRdb lists only in-frame clones, some missing. Of more than 90,000 clones in the sample, 85% are singletons; the top ten hold around 38%. The CDR3 length is 15 residues. The V gene lost 5 bases and the J gene lost 7 bases, with 16 bases spanning the gap. The V gene's germline CDR1 is SGHRS and CDR2 YFSETQ. The sample comprised peripheral blood. This receptor was obtained from a man aged 80 or over with acute or convalescent COVID-19. V usage is TRBV5-1 and J usage is TRBJ1-6; D perhaps matches TRBD1 (5 bases). The CDR3 region has the DNA TGCGCCAGCAGTGTTTCTGGGGCGGGGAATTCACCCCTCCACTTT. The encoded protein is CASSVSGAGNSPLHF.